Listed here are 6 T cell receptor beta chains from one sample, sequenced in a study of T cells in Graves' hyperthyroidism and ophthalmopathy. Amplified regions were TCR beta CDR3 sequences from RNA transcripts. In the first-round RT-PCR of the TCR CDR3, the HTBI primer set was used. TCRdb recomputed calls from the multiplex PCR reads with MiXCR, one row per CDR3 protein. The sample has about 610,000 distinct CDR3 sequences, around 16% seen once. Sequencing was performed on blood. The receptors originated from a woman aged 35 to 49 with Graves' ophthalmopathy.

This clonotype was detected many times. This chain joins TRBV30 and TRBJ2-2, with 9 bases lining up with TRBD1. The germline V gene encodes CDR1 GTSNPN and CDR2 SVGIG (reference sequence). Trimming at V came to 5 bases and at J to 4 bases, leaving 2 bases not matched to a gene. This CDR3 has 13 amino acids. The CDR3: CAWGTGITGELFF. The DNA of the CDR3 is TGTGCCTGGGGGACAGGGATCACCGGGGAGCTGTTTTTT.

There are a few counts of this clonotype. The chain employs TRBV9 and TRBJ2-3; D unclear. The CDR3 totals 14 residues. The ends were cut back, 0 bases at V and 5 bases at J, with 10 bases in the middle. The germline gives CDR1 SGDLS, CDR2 YYNGEE. CDR3 amino acids: CASSVVPGRDTQYF. As DNA, the CDR3 is TGTGCCAGCAGCGTAGTCCCGGGCAGAGATACGCAGTATTTT. Combining the CDR3 with reference TRBV9 and TRBJ2-3 gives the whole variable domain DSGVTQTPKHLITATGQRVTLRCSPRSGDLSVYWYQQSLDQGLQFLIQYYNGEERAKGNILERFSAQQFPDLHSELNLSSLELGDSALYFCASSVVPGRDTQYFGPGTRLTVL.

This clonotype was picked up many times. V usage is TRBV12-3 or TRBV12-4 and J usage is TRBJ2-3; possibly TRBD1 or TRBD2 for D (7 bases each). The V and J ends lost 6 bases and 4 bases respectively, with 20 bases between them. The CDR3 extends over 16 amino acids. The CDR3 is CASRPRQGGGADTQYF. CDR3 sequence (DNA): TGTGCCAGCAGACCACGACAGGGAGGGGGGGCAGATACGCAGTATTTT.

The V and J genes are TRBV15 and TRBJ1-4, with D possibly TRBD1 on 6 matching bases. The V gene's germline CDR1 is LNHNV and CDR2 YYDKDF (reference sequence). CDR3 length equals 13 residues. V gave up 5 bases and J gave up 6 bases, with 10 bases separating them. In DNA, the CDR3 is TGTGCCACCAGCGGGAACAGGGATGAAAAACTGTTTTTT. This encodes CATSGNRDEKLFF.

There are a few counts of this clonotype. The chain is built from TRBV6-1 and TRBJ1-1, with 8 bases identical to TRBD1. In germline, CDR1 is MNHNS, CDR2 SASEGT. The CDR3 consists of 15 residues. The trim removed 1 base at V and 1 base at J, leaving 2 bases unmatched. The CDR3 DNA follows: TGTGCCAGCAGTGAAGTCAGGGGGCAGAACACTGAAGCTTTCTTT. Amino acids: CASSEVRGQNTEAFF.

In this sample, this clonotype turned up many times. V gene TRBV27 combines with J gene TRBJ2-5, with a weak D call TRBD1 (5 bases). The germline V gene encodes CDR1 MNHEY and CDR2 SMNVEV (reference sequence). V lost 5 bases and J lost 3, with 16 bases in between. The CDR3 runs 15 residues. The CDR3, as DNA: TGTGCCAGCAGTCCCACTTATGCAGGGAAAGAGACCCAGTACTTC. Its protein product is CASSPTYAGKETQYF.